Presented here are 23 T cell receptor beta chains from one specimen sequenced in a study of T-cell memory formation after mild COVID-19. TCRdb reanalysed the 5' RACE reads using MiXCR and keeps one entry per CDR3 protein. The table shows about 400,000 distinct CDR3 sequences, with about a sixth occurring only once. Sequenced sample: PBMCs or a T cell subset sorted from them (not recorded which). These receptors were obtained from a man aged 18 to 30 who had mild COVID-19 (a few samples of this study predate the infection). Cell type and time point are not known.

There are a few counts of this clonotype. The rearrangement uses TRBV12-3 or TRBV12-4 and TRBJ1-5; D gene unclear. The V end was cut by 6 bases, the J end by 7 bases, with 10 bases between. This CDR3 is 12 amino acids long. The CDR3 is CASSFLGQPQHF. As DNA, the CDR3 is TGTGCCAGCAGCTTCTTGGGCCAGCCCCAGCATTTT.

This clonotype was seen only a few times. V gene TRBV29-1 combines with J gene TRBJ2-7; possibly TRBD1 for D (5 bases). CDR1 and CDR2 from the germline V gene are SQVTM and ANQGSEA. The V end was cut by 0 bases, the J end by 7 bases, with 10 bases between. The CDR3 length is 12 residues. The CDR3 sequence: CSVEDLGREQYF. The CDR3 DNA follows: TGCAGCGTTGAAGATCTGGGGCGAGAGCAGTACTTC.

This clonotype was found a few times. The V gene is TRBV9, the J gene TRBJ2-5; the D gene is possibly TRBD2 (5 bases). The V and J ends lost 1 base and 2 bases respectively, with 12 bases between them. This CDR3 comprises 15 residues. CDR1 is SGDLS, CDR2 YYNGEE, per germline. The CDR3 is CASSVNTGIQETQYF. The CDR3 DNA reads TGTGCCAGCAGCGTAAATACCGGGATTCAAGAGACCCAGTACTTC.

This clonotype showed up just a few times. The rearrangement joins TRBV9 to TRBJ1-3; 8 positions agree with TRBD1. V was clipped by 3 bases and J by 9 bases; unmatched bases: 5. The germline CDR1 and CDR2 sequences are SGDLS and YYNGEE. The CDR3 is made up of 13 amino acids. The CDR3 DNA reads TGTGCCAGCAGCGCCGACAGGGGAGGCACCATATATTTT. Protein product: CASSADRGGTIYF.

V usage is TRBV24-1 and J usage is TRBJ2-2, with D unresolved. The V end was cut by 1 base, the J end by 4 bases, with 9 bases between. The CDR3 is 15 residues long. Germline loops: CDR1 KGHDR, CDR2 SFDVKD. The CDR3 loop reads CATSDLPGTTGELFF. As DNA, the CDR3 is TGTGCCACCAGTGATTTACCAGGTACCACCGGGGAGCTGTTTTTT.

In this sample, this clonotype turned up a few times. The gene calls are TRBV5-1 and TRBJ1-5; 7 positions match TRBD1. V shed 4 bases and J 5 bases; nucleotides not matched to a gene: 9. CDR3 length equals 15 residues. Germline V lookup: CDR1 SGHRS, CDR2 YFSETQ. The CDR3 DNA sequence: TGCGCCAGCAGCCCGACAGGGAATCCCCATCAGCCCCAGCATTTT. This gives the protein CASSPTGNPHQPQHF.

V is TRBV19 and J is TRBJ2-7; 7 bases agree with TRBD1. The CDR3 spans 13 residues. Germline V gene sequence: CDR1 LNHDA, CDR2 SQIVND (reference sequence). V dropped 7 bases and J dropped 6; count of bases not matched to a gene: 9. CDR3 amino acids: CASTRQGLSEQYF. CDR3 nucleotides: TGTGCCAGTACAAGACAGGGTCTAAGCGAGCAGTACTTC.

This clonotype occurred a few times. The CDR3 is CASAEVGAQRNEQFF. The CDR3 nucleotides are TGTGCCAGCGCCGAGGTAGGGGCGCAACGGAATGAGCAGTTCTTC. This sequence joins TRBV7-9 and TRBJ2-1; weak D call: TRBD1 (5 bases). Trimming left V 8 bases short and J 7 bases short, with 21 bases between. CDR1 SEHNR and CDR2 FQNEAQ come from the germline V gene (reference sequence). CDR3 length equals 15 residues.

The rearrangement joins TRBV6-5 to TRBJ2-3, with D possibly TRBD2 on 6 matching bases. Germline lookup yields CDR1 MNHEY and CDR2 SVGAGI. V lost 4 bases and J 0 bases, leaving 8 bases between the germline ends. The CDR3 extends over 14 amino acids. For the CDR3, the DNA is TGTGCCAGCAGTTGGGGGGTAAGCACAGATACGCAGTATTTT. Its translation: CASSWGVSTDTQYF.

This clonotype was detected only a few times. This chain connects TRBV5-1 to TRBJ1-6; possible D gene TRBD1, 6 bases. This CDR3 spans 15 amino acids. CDR1 and CDR2 (germline): SGHRS, YFSETQ. Deletions cut 2 bases from V and 6 bases from J, with 12 bases between. CDR3 sequence reads: CASSFDRMGNSPLHF. Written as DNA, the CDR3 is TGCGCCAGCAGCTTTGACAGGATGGGTAATTCACCCCTCCACTTT. Filled out from reference TRBV5-1 and TRBJ1-6, the complete variable domain reads KAGVTQTPRYLIKTRGQQVTLSCSPISGHRSVSWYQQTPGQGLQFLFEYFSETQRNKGNFPGRFSGRQFSNSRSEMNVSTLELGDSALYLCASSFDRMGNSPLHFGNGTRLTVT.

This clonotype was counted a few times. The V gene is TRBV27, the J gene TRBJ1-1; D is undetermined. The CDR3 length is 14 residues. Germline V gene lookup returns CDR1 MNHEY and CDR2 SMNVEV (reference sequence). V lost 5 bases and J lost 11, with 21 bases in between. CDR3 sequence: CASSPWTVDVEAFF. The CDR3 DNA sequence: TGTGCCAGCAGTCCCTGGACGGTGGACGTAGAGGCTTTCTTT.

V and J are TRBV20-1 and TRBJ2-7, with TRBD1 identical over 7 bases. The CDR3 has 12 amino acids. Trimming took 7 bases from V and 4 from J; bases not matched to a gene: 7. Germline V gives CDR1 DFQATT, CDR2 SNEGSKA (reference sequence). The DNA of the CDR3 is TGCAGTGTAACGGGACAGACATACGAGCAGTACTTC. Its protein product is CSVTGQTYEQYF.

The chain couples TRBV10-2 to TRBJ2-7, with TRBD1 as a possible D gene (6 bases). Trimming removed 6 bases at V and 2 bases at J, with 11 bases between. This CDR3 is 13 amino acids long. Per the germline V gene, CDR1 is WSHSY and CDR2 is SAAADI. Here the CDR3 DNA reads TGCGCCAGCAGAACGACAGGAGCCTACGAGCAGTACTTC. Amino acids: CASRTTGAYEQYF.

The V call is TRBV12-3 or TRBV12-4, the J call TRBJ2-3; D ambiguous. Between the trimmed V and J ends, which lost 7 bases and 0 bases, there was a span of 20 bases. This CDR3 has 17 residues. The CDR3, as DNA: TGTGCCAGCAAGTTCGGTTCCGGGCCGATTAGCACAGATACGCAGTATTTT. Translation gives CASKFGSGPISTDTQYF.

This clonotype was seen only a few times. The gene calls are TRBV18 and TRBJ2-6; perhaps TRBD1 as D (6 bases). V was clipped by 3 bases and J by 6 bases, with 12 bases between them. There are 15 residues in the CDR3. Germline V gene sequence: CDR1 KGHSH, CDR2 LQKENI. The CDR3 DNA follows: TGTGCCAGCTCACCCGACAGGTCCAAGGCCAACGTCCTGACTTTC. This translates into CASSPDRSKANVLTF.

V gene TRBV6-2 or TRBV6-3 combines with J gene TRBJ2-7; the D gene is possibly TRBD1 (5 bases). The V and J ends lost 2 bases and 1 base respectively, with 9 bases between them. The CDR3 is 14 residues long. In germline, CDR1 is MNHEY, CDR2 SVGEGT. DNA for the CDR3: TGTGCCAGCAGTTACCCTACAGGTTCCTACGAGCAGTACGTC. Its protein is CASSYPTGSYEQYV.

This chain uses TRBV18 with TRBJ1-5, with D possibly TRBD1 on 5 matching bases. Germline V lookup: CDR1 KGHSH, CDR2 LQKENI. The CDR3 is 15 residues long. V lost 3 bases and J 7 bases, leaving 16 bases between the germline ends. CDR3 sequence: CASSPGGLLTQPQHF. CDR3 in DNA: TGTGCCAGCTCACCCGGGGGATTGCTGACCCAGCCCCAGCATTTT.

The chain recombines TRBV7-8 with TRBJ1-2; D uncertain. V was shortened by 0 bases and J by 7 bases, with 9 bases between the two germline ends. This CDR3 contains 13 residues. In germline, CDR1 is SGHVS, CDR2 FQNEAQ. The CDR3 region has the DNA TGTGCCAGCAGCTTAGCCCCCGACGGTGGCTACACCTTC. Protein sequence: CASSLAPDGGYTF.

The CDR3 loop reads CASSRIQGTTNEKLFF. CDR3 sequence (DNA): TGTGCCAGCAGCCGCATTCAGGGGACAACTAATGAAAAACTGTTTTTT. This chain joins TRBV5-5 and TRBJ1-4, with D perhaps matching TRBD1 (6 bases). This CDR3 region has 16 residues. Germline-derived CDR1 and CDR2 are SGHKS and YYEKEE (reference sequence). V lost 4 bases to trimming and J lost 0 bases, with 13 bases between them.

This clonotype was picked up a small number of times. The V call is TRBV7-9, the J call TRBJ2-5, with 8 bases aligning to TRBD2. The germline V gene encodes CDR1 SEHNR and CDR2 FQNEAQ (reference sequence). J lost 2 bases, V lost 7 bases, and 6 bases had no gene match. This CDR3 has 14 amino acids. The CDR3 nucleotides are TGTGCCAGCACCGGGGGGGCAGGACAAGAGACCCAGTACTTC. It is translated as CASTGGAGQETQYF. Supplemented by reference TRBV7-9 and TRBJ2-5, the full variable domain reads DTGVSQNPRHKITKRGQNVTFRCDPISEHNRLYWYRQTLGQGPEFLTYFQNEAQLEKSRLLSDRFSAERPKGSFSTLEIQRTEQGDSAMYLCASTGGAGQETQYFGPGTRLLVL.

The V and J genes are TRBV5-4 and TRBJ2-1, with D possibly TRBD2 on 6 matching bases. The V end lost 3 bases, the J end lost 1 base, and 11 bases lay between the germline ends. In germline, CDR1 is SGHNT, CDR2 YYREEE (reference sequence). The CDR3 has 15 residues. The CDR3 sequence: CASSWALASYNEQFF. DNA of the CDR3: TGTGCCAGCAGCTGGGCTCTAGCGTCCTACAATGAGCAGTTCTTC.

This clonotype was observed a handful of times. The V call is TRBV5-1, the J call TRBJ1-2; 7 bases match TRBD1. Germline trimming cut 1 base from V and 0 bases from J; bases unmatched to any gene: 6. CDR1 is SGHRS, CDR2 YFSETQ, per germline. The CDR3 loop spans 16 amino acids. The CDR3: CASSLTPGQANYGYTF. CDR3 nucleotides: TGCGCCAGCAGCTTGACACCCGGACAGGCTAACTATGGCTACACCTTC.

The genes are TRBV5-1 and TRBJ2-7; D is undetermined. There are 12 residues in the CDR3. Trimming stripped 7 bases from V and 5 bases from J, with 13 bases between. The germline V gene has CDR1 SGHRS and CDR2 YFSETQ. CDR3 sequence (DNA): TGCGCCAGCGGCATAGGGATGGACGAGCAGTACTTC. Protein: CASGIGMDEQYF.